This record concerns one T cell receptor beta chain sequence. No antigen is known for it. The data are from a study of cytomegalovirus exposure and HLA in healthy donors. Both 60 Vbeta primers and 13 Jbeta primers went into the PCR. Profiled with immunoSEQ multiplex PCR; TCRdb holds only in-frame clones, not every one. The data show 95,000 to 150,000 clones, more than 60% seen once. The CDR3 has 17 residues. Germline-derived CDR1 and CDR2 are LNHDA and SQIVND (reference sequence). With 6 bases removed from V and 3 bases from J, the gap between germline ends came to 21 bases. Overall study results and limits: Reports indicate that TCR beta sequences accurately predicted the HLA-A and HLA-B alleles of most subjects. The authors enumerated around 150 TCR beta chains as linked to cytomegalovirus.

Material: PBMCs. The origin of this receptor is a woman between 35 and 50 years old in good health and CMV-seropositive. V is TRBV19 and J is TRBJ1-5; possibly TRBD1 for D (5 bases). The CDR3 bases are TGTGCCAGTAGCTGGTCAGGGCGGGGGGGACTCAATCAGCCCCAGCATTTT. It encodes CASSWSGRGGLNQPQHF.